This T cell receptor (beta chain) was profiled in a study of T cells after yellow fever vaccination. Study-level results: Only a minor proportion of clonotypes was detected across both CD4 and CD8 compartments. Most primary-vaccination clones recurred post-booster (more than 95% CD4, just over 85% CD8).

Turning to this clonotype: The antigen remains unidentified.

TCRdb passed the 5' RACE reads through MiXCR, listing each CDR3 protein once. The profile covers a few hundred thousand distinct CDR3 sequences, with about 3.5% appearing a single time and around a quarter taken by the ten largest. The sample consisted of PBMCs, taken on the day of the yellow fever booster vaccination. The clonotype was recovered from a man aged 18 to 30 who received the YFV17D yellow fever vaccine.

The CDR3 spells CSARDLGGRETQYF. For the CDR3, the DNA is TGCAGTGCTAGAGATCTGGGGGGCCGGGAGACCCAGTACTTC. J is TRBJ2-5 and V is TRBV20-1; D is perhaps TRBD1 or TRBD2 (6 bases each). Germline V gene data show CDR1 as DFQATT and CDR2 as SNEGSKA (reference sequence). The CDR3 totals 14 residues. V was pared by 0 bases and J by 5 bases, with 13 bases between.